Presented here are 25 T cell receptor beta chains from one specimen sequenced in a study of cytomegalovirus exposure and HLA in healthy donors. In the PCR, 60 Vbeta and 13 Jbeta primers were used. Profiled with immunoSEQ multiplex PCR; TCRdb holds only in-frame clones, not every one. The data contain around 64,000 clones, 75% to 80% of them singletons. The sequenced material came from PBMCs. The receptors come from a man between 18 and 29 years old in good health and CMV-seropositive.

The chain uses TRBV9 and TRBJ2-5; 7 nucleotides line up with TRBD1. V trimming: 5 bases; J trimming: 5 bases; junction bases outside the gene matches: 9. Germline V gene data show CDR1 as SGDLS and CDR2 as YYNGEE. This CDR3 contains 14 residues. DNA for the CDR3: TGTGCCAGCAGTGCCTCAGGGGGTCGGGAGACCCAGTACTTC. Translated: CASSASGGRETQYF.

The CDR3 DNA sequence: TGCGCCAGCAGCCTTCACCGGGACAGGGGCTACGAGCAGTACTTC. Protein: CASSLHRDRGYEQYF. The V call is TRBV4-1, the J call TRBJ2-7, with TRBD1 matching over 10 bases. The CDR3 is 15 residues long. V dropped 4 bases and J dropped 3; count of bases not matched to a gene: 6. Germline values: CDR1 MGHRA, CDR2 YSYEKL.

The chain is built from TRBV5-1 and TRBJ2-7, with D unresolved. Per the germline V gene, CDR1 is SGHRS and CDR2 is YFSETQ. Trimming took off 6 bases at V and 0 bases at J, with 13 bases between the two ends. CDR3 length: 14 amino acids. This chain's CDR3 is CASTLRGSSYEQYF. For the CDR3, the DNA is TGCGCCAGCACCCTCCGCGGAAGCTCCTACGAGCAGTACTTC. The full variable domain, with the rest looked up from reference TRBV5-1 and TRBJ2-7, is KAGVTQTPRYLIKTRGQQVTLSCSPISGHRSVSWYQQTPGQGLQFLFEYFSETQRNKGNFPGRFSGRQFSNSRSEMNVSTLELGDSALYLCASTLRGSSYEQYFGPGTRLTVT.

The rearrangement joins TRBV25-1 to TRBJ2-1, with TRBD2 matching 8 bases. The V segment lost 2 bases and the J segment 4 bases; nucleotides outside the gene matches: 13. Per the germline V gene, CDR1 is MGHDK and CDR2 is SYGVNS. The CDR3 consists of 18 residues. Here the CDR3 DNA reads TGTGCCAGCAGTGAAACGGAGCGGGAGAGGGGGGGTTACAATGAGCAGTTCTTC. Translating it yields CASSETERERGGYNEQFF.

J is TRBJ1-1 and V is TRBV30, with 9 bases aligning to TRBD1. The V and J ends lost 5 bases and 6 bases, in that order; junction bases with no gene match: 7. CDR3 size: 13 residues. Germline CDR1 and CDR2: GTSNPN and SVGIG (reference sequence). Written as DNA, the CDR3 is TGTGCCTGGGATAGACAGGGGGTCGCTGAAGCTTTCTTT. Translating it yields CAWDRQGVAEAFF.

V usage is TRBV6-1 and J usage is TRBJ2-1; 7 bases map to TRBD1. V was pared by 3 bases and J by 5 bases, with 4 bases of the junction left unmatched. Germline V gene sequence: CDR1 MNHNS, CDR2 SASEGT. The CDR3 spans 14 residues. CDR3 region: CASSDSDRNNEQFF. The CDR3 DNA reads TGTGCCAGCAGTGACTCGGACAGGAACAATGAGCAGTTCTTC.

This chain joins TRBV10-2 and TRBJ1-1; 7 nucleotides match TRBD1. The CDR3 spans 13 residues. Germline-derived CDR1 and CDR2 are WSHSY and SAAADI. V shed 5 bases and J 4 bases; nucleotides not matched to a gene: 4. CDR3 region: CASSMGQSTEAFF. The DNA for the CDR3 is TGCGCCAGCAGTATGGGACAGAGCACTGAAGCTTTCTTT.

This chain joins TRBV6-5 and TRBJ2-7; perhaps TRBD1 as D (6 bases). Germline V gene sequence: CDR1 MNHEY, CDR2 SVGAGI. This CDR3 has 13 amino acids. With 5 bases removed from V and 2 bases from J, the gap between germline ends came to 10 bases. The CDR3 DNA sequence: TGTGCCAGCAGTGCCGGGGACACCTACGAGCAGTACTTC. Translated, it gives CASSAGDTYEQYF.

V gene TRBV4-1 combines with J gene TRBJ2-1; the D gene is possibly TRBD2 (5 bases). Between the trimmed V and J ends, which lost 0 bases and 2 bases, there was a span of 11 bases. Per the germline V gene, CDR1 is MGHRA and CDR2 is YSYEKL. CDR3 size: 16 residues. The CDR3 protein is CASSQDWGDAYNEQFF. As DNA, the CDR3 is TGCGCCAGCAGCCAAGATTGGGGAGACGCCTACAATGAGCAGTTCTTC.

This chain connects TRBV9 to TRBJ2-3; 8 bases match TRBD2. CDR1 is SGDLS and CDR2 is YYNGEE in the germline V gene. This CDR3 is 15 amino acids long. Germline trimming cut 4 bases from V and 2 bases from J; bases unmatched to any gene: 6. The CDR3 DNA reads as TGTGCCAGCAGCTTTAGCGGGGATTACACAGATACGCAGTATTTT. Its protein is CASSFSGDYTDTQYF.

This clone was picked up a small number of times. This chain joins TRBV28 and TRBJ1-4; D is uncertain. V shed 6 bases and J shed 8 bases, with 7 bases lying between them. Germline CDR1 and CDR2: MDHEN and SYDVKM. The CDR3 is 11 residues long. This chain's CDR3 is CASSLGEKLFF. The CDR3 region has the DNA TGTGCCAGCAGCTTAGGCGAAAAACTGTTTTTT.

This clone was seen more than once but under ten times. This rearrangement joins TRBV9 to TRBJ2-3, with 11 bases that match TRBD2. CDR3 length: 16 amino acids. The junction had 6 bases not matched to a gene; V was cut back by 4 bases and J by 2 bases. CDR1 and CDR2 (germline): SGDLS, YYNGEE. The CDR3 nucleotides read TGTGCCAGCAGCCCCGCGACTAGCGGGAACACAGATACGCAGTATTTT. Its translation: CASSPATSGNTDTQYF.

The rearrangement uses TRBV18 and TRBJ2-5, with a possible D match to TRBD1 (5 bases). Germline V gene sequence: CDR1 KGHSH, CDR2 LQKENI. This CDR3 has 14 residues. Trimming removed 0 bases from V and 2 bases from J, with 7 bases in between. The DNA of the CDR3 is TGTGCCAGCTCACCACCCCCAGGGCAAGAGACCCAGTACTTC. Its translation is CASSPPPGQETQYF.

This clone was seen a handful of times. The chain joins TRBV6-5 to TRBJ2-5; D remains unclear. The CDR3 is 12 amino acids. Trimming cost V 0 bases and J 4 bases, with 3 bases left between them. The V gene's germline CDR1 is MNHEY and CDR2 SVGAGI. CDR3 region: CASSYSRETQYF. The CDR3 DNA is TGTGCCAGCAGTTACTCTCGAGAGACCCAGTACTTC.

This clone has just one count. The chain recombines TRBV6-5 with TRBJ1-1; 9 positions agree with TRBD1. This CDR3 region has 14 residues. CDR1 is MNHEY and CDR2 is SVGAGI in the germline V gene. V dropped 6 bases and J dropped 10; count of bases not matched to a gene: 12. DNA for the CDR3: TGTGCCAGCAGCCAGCTCGGACAGGGGTCTGGAGCTTTCTTT. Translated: CASSQLGQGSGAFF.

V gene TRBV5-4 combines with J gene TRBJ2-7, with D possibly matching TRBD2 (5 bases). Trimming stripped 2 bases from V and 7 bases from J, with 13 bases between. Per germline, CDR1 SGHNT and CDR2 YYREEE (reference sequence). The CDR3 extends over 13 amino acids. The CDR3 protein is CASSFRGGWEQYF. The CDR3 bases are TGTGCCAGCAGCTTCCGTGGAGGCTGGGAGCAGTACTTC.

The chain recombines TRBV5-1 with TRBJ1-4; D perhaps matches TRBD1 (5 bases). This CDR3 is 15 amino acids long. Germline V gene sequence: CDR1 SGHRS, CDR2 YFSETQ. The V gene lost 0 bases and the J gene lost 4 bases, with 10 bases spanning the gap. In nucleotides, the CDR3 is TGCGCCAGCAGCTTGGCGGCAGGGATTAATGAAAAACTGTTTTTT. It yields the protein CASSLAAGINEKLFF. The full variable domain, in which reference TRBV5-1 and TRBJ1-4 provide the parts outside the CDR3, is KAGVTQTPRYLIKTRGQQVTLSCSPISGHRSVSWYQQTPGQGLQFLFEYFSETQRNKGNFPGRFSGRQFSNSRSEMNVSTLELGDSALYLCASSLAAGINEKLFFGSGTQLSVL.

The CDR3 DNA sequence: TGCGCCAGCAGCCAAGTAGGGGCGGGAGGCTACAATGAGCAGTTCTTC. Its translation is CASSQVGAGGYNEQFF. The chain combines TRBV4-1 with TRBJ2-1; TRBD2 matches 8 bases. CDR1 and CDR2 (germline): MGHRA, YSYEKL. The CDR3 has 16 residues. Trimming removed 1 base from V and 3 bases from J; junction bases left unmatched: 5.

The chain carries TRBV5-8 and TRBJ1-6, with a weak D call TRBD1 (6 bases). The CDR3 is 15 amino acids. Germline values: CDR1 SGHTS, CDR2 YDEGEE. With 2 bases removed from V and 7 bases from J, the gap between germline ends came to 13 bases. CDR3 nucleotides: TGTGCCAGCAGCTTCGGGGTTCAGGGGAATTCACCCCTCCACTTT. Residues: CASSFGVQGNSPLHF.

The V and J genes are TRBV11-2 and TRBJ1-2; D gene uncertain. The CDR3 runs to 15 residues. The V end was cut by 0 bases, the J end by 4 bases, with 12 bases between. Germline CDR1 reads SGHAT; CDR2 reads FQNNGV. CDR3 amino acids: CASSLDLTAGYGYTF. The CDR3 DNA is TGTGCCAGCAGCTTAGATCTAACCGCGGGCTATGGCTACACCTTC.

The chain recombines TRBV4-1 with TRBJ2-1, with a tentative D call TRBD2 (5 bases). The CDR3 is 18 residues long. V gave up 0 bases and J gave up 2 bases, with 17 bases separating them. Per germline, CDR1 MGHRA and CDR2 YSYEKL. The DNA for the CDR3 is TGCGCCAGCAGCCAAGATCCCCGTGTGAGCGGAGCCTACAATGAGCAGTTCTTC. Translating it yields CASSQDPRVSGAYNEQFF.

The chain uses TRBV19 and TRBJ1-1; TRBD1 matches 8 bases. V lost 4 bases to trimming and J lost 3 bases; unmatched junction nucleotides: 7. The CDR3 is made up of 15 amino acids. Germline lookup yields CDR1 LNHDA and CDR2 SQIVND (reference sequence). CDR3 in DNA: TGTGCCAGTAGTAACCCGACAGGGGAGGACACTGAAGCTTTCTTT. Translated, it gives CASSNPTGEDTEAFF.

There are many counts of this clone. Written as DNA, the CDR3 is TGTGCCAGCAGGTCCGGGACAGGGAACACCGGGGAGCTGTTTTTT. This sequence encodes CASRSGTGNTGELFF. The chain is built from TRBV7-8 and TRBJ2-2; 8 bases line up with TRBD1. J lost 1 base, V lost 6 bases, and 4 bases had no gene match. Germline-derived CDR1 and CDR2 are SGHVS and FQNEAQ. This CDR3 region has 15 residues. Supplemented by reference TRBV7-8 and TRBJ2-2, the full variable domain reads GAGVSQSPRYKVAKRGQDVALRCDPISGHVSLFWYQQALGQGPEFLTYFQNEAQLDKSGLPSDRFFAERPEGSVSTLKIQRTQQEDSAVYLCASRSGTGNTGELFFGEGSRLTVL.

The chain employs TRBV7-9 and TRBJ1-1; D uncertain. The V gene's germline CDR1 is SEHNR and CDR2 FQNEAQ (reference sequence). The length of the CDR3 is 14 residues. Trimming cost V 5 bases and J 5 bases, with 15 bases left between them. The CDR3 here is CASSLPGMWTEAFF. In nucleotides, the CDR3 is TGTGCCAGCAGCCTTCCGGGGATGTGGACTGAAGCTTTCTTT.

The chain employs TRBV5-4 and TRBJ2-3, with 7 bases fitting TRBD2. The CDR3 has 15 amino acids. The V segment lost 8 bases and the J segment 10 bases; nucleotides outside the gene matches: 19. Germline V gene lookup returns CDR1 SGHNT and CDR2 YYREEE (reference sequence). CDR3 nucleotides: TGTGCCAGTTCTAACCCCAGGCTAGCGGACCTTGCGCAGTATTTT. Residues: CASSNPRLADLAQYF. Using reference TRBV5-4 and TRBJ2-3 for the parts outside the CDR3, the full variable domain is ETGVTQSPTHLIKTRGQQVTLRCSSQSGHNTVSWYQQALGQGPQFIFQYYREEENGRGNFPPRFSGLQFPNYSSELNVNALELDDSALYLCASSNPRLADLAQYFGPGTRLTVL.